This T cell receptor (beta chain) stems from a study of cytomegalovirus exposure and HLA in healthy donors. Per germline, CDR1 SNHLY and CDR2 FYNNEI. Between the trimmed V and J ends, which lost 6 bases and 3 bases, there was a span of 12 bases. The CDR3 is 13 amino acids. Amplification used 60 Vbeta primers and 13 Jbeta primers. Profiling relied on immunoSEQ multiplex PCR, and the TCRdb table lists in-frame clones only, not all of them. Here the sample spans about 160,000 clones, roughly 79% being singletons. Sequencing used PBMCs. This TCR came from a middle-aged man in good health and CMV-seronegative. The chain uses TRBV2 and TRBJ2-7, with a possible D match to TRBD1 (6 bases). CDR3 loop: CASSPDSGYEQYV. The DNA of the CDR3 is TGTGCCAGCAGCCCGGACAGCGGCTACGAGCAGTACGTC.